The T cell receptor (beta chain) described here comes from a study of post-analysis software for immune sequencing data (dated by TCRdb to 2014 to 2015). Background on the whole study: Relapsing-remitting, secondary progressive and progressive-relapsing multiple sclerosis were recorded as disease courses, and subtype annotation was lacking for some patients. A subset of samples was prepared in parallel using single-end sample barcoding, then pooled and co-amplified after Illumina adapter ligation. The patient repertoires were compared against 11 previously published healthy control repertoires obtained from donors aged 6 to 25 years. On the study overall, not on this receptor specifically: The control group was slightly older than the multiple sclerosis patient group. Compared with controls, multiple sclerosis patients had significantly lower normalized Chao1 diversity, a finding suggesting substantial peripheral T-cell clonal expansion. When samples were clustered directly using the F measure, samples prepared in the same batch co-clustered strongly, which prompted a batch-effect correction. Significantly higher frequencies in patients than in controls were found for a handful of TRBV segments, including TRBV5-6, TRBV5-1 and TRBV20-1.

A remark on this clonotype: Its cognate antigen has yet to be identified. There are no base qualities to consult, and no much larger clone falls within one base.

The library was produced with PCR. Sequencing instrument: Illumina HiSeq 2500. Unique molecular identifiers were incorporated into TCR beta cDNA libraries to reduce PCR and sequencing biases. Per 1 to 10 million input T cells, approximately 500,000 cDNA molecules were obtained, such that each molecule approximated one T cell. Patient libraries were prepared and sequenced with the same protocol used for the earlier healthy control dataset. Within a given batch, samples were prepared together, multiplexed and sequenced on the same HiSeq lane. As for the authors' bioinformatics: Raw barcoded reads were processed with MIGEC, discarding single-read molecular identifier groups before consensus assembly and CDR3 extraction. Clonotype tables were post-analysed with VDJtools, normalizing diversity by down-sampling all datasets to the smallest sample size. In repertoire overlap clustering, CDR3 amino acid sequences, but not nucleotide sequences, were matched to correct batch-related cross-sample contamination. The public reads were reprocessed in TCRdb via fastp at Q25 and MiXCR, keeping in-frame beta chains. A single entry per CDR3 protein holds the most common genes and DNA from its merged rows. The V and J calls shown here were made by TCRdb, not taken from the authors' results. Recorded for this sample are more than 350,000 distinct CDR3 sequences; about 40% of them occurred a single time. 6% to 9% of the sample is held by the ten biggest clonotypes.

To demonstrate the VDJtools post-analysis software, the study profiled TCR beta repertoires from the peripheral blood of 10 to 15 young patients with multiple sclerosis. The patients with multiple sclerosis were children and adolescents between about 6 and 15 years of age. For this chain, trimming is 2 bases at the V end and 5 bases at the J end, and the number of junction bases without a gene match is 10. CDR1 and CDR2 are drawn from the germline V gene (reference sequence): LGHDT, YNNKEL. Reading from cysteine to phenylalanine, the CDR3 counts 18 amino acids. This entry keeps only the CDR3 DNA: 54 bases, framed from base 1.

The rearrangement combines TRBV3-1 with TRBJ2-1, with TRBD2 identical over 12 junction bases. The clonotype was recovered from a girl aged 2 to 10 with multiple sclerosis. Input material: blood. The nucleotide sequence is given as TGTGCCAGCAGCCAACCTTTAACTAGCGGGGGGTTACACAATGAGCAGTTCTTC. It translates as CASSQPLTSGGLHNEQFF.